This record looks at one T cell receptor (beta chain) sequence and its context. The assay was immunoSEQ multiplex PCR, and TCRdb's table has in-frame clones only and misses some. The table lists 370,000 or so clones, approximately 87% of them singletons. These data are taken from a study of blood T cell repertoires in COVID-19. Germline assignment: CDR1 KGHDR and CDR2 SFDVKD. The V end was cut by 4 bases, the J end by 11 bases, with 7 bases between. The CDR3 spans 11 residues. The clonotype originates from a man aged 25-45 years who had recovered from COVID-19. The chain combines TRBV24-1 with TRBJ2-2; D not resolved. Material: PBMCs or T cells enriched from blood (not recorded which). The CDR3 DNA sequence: TGTGCCACCAGTGAAGGAGCCGAGCTGTTTTTT. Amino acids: CATSEGAELFF.